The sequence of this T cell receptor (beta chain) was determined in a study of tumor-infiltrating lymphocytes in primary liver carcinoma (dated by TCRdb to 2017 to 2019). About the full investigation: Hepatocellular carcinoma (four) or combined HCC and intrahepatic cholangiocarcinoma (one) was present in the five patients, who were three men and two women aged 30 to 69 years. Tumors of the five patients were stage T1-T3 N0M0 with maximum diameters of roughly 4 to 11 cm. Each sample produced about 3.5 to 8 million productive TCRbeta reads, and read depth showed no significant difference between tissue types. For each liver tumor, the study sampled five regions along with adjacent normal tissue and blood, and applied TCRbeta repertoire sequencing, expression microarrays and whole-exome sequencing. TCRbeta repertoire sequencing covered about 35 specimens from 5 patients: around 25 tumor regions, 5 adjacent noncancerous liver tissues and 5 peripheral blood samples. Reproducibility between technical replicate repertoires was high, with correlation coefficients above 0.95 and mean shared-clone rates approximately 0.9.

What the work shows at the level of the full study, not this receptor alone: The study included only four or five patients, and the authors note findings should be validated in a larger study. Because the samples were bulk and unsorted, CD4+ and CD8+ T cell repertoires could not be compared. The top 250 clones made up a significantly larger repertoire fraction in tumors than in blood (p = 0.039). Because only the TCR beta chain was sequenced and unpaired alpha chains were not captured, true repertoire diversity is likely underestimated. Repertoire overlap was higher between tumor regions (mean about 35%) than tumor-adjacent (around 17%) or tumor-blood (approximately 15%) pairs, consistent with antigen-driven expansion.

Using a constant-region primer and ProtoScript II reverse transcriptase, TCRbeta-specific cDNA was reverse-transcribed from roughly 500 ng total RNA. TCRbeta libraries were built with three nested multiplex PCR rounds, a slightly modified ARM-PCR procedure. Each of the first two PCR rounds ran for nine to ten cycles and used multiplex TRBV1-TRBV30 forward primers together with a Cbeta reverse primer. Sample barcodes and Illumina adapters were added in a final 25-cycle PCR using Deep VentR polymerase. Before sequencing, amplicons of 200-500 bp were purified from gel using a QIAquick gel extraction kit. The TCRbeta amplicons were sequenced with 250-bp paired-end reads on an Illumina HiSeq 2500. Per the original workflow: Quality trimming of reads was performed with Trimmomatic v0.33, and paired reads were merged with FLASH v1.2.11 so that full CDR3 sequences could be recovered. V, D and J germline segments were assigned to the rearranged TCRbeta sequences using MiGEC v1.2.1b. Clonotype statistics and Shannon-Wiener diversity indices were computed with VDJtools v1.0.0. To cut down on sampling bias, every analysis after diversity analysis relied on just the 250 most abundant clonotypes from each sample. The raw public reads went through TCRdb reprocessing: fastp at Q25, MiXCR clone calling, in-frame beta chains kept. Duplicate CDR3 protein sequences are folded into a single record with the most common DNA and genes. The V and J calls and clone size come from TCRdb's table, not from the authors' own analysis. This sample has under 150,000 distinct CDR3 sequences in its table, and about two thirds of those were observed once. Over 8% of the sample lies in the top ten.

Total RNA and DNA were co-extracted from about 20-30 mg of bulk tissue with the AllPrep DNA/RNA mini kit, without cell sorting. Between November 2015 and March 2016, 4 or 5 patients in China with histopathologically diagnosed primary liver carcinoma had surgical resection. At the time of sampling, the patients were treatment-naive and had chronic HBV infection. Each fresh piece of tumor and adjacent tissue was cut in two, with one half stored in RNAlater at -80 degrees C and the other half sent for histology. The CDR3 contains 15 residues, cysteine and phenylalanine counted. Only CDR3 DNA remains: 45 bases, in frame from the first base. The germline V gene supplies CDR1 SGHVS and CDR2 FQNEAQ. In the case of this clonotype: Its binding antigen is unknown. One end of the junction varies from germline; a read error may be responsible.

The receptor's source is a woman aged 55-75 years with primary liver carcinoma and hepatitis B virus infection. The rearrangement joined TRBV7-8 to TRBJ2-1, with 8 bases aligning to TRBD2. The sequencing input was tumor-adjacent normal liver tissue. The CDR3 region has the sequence CASSASGLVHNVQFF. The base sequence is TGTGCCAGCAGCGCCTCGGGACTAGTACACAATGTGCAGTTCTTC.